Included here is one T cell receptor (beta chain) sequence, with context. Its antigen is still unknown. PCR employed 60 Vbeta and 13 Jbeta primers. The method was immunoSEQ multiplex PCR; TCRdb's version includes in-frame clones alone and lacks a portion of them. The sample contains about 96,000 clones, roughly 74% of which appear only once. This specimen belongs to a study of cytomegalovirus exposure and HLA in healthy donors. General study points: High sensitivity and specificity were reportedly achieved when the classifier diagnosed cytomegalovirus status. Several V segments, TRBV6-2 and TRBV6-3 among them, could not be told apart and were dropped.

In germline, CDR1 is SGHRS, CDR2 YFSETQ. The CDR3 spans 15 residues. V shed 2 bases, J shed 5 bases, and the junction held 6 bases outside the gene matches. It was healthy bone marrow donors who served as donors. The TCR comes from a woman aged 70-85 years in good health and CMV-seropositive. Sequencing input: PBMCs. The V gene is TRBV5-1, the J gene TRBJ1-4, with 7 bases lining up with TRBD1. The CDR3 reads CASSLTGAGNEKLFF. DNA for the CDR3: TGCGCCAGCAGCTTAACAGGGGCAGGAAATGAAAAACTGTTTTTT.